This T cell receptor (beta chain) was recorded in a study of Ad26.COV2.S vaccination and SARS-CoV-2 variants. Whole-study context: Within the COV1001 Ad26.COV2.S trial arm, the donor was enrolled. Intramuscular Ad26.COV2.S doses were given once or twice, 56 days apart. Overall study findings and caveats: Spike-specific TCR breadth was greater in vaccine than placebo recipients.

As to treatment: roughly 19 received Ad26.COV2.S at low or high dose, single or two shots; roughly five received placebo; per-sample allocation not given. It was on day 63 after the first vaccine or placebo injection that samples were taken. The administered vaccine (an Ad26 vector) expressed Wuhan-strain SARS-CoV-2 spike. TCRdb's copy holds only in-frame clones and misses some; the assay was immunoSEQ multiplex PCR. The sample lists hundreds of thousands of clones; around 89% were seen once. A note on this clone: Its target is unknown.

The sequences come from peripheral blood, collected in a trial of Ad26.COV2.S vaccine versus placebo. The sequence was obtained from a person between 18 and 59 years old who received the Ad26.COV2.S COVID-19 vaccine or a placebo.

CDR3 in amino acids: CASSKQDLPYNSPLHF. The DNA for the CDR3 is TGTGCCAGCAGTAAACAGGACCTTCCTTATAATTCACCCCTCCACTTT. The chain links TRBV6-2 or TRBV6-3 to TRBJ1-6; TRBD1 is a possible D gene (5 bases). V was pared by 5 bases and J by 4 bases, with 15 bases between. Germline V gene lookup returns CDR1 MNHEY and CDR2 SVGEGT. The CDR3 spans 16 residues.